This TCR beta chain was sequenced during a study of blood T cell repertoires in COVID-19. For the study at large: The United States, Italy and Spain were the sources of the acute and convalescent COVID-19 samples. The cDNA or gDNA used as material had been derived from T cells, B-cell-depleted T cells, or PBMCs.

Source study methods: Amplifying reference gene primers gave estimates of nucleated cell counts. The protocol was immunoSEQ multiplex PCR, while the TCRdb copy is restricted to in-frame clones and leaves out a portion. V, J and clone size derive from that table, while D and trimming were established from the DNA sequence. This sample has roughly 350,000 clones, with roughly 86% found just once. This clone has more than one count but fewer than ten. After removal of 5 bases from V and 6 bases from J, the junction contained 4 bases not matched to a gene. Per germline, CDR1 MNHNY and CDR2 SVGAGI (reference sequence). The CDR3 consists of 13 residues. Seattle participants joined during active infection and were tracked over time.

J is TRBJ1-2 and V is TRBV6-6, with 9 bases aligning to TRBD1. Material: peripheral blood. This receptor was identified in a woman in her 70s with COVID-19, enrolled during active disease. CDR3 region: CASSPGTGHGYTF. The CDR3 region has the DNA TGTGCCAGCAGTCCCGGGACAGGGCATGGCTACACCTTC.